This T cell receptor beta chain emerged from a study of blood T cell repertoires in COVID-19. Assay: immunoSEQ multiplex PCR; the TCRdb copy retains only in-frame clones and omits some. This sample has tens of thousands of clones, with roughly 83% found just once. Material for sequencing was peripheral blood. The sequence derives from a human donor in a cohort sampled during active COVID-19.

CDR3 amino acids: CASSLWGAAGNTIYF. The DNA of the CDR3 is TGTGCCAGCAGTTTATGGGGGGCGGCTGGAAACACCATATATTTT. This rearrangement joins TRBV28 to TRBJ1-3; possibly TRBD1 for D (6 bases). The CDR3 runs to 15 residues. The germline V gene encodes CDR1 MDHEN and CDR2 SYDVKM. V lost 0 bases, J lost 2 bases, and 8 bases lay in between.